Listed below are T cell receptor beta chains from one sample, sequenced in a study of blood T cell repertoires in COVID-19. Only in-frame clones appear in the TCRdb table, and some are missing; sequencing was by immunoSEQ multiplex PCR. The sample includes 200,000 to 300,000 clones, approximately 86% of them seen just once. The source material was peripheral blood. Every receptor here comes from a woman aged 60-75 years with COVID-19, enrolled during active disease. Each CDR3 is given with its conserved first and last residue. D genes are given only for firm matches. Size values are once, few and many counts, or a class for expanded clones, and some rows have none.

d_call	cdr3_length	v_call	j_call	clone_size	cdr3_nt	cdr3_aa
-	14	TRBV5-6	TRBJ2-7	-	TGTGCCAGCAGACGGGACATTCTTTCGGGTGAGCAGTACTTC	CASRRDILSGEQYF
TRBD2	15	TRBV9	TRBJ2-2	-	TGTGCCAGCAGCGTAGGCCTAGCGGTCACCGGGGAGCTGTTTTTT	CASSVGLAVTGELFF
TRBD2	19	TRBV28	TRBJ2-5	-	TGTGCCAGCAGTGGGCCCGTAACTAGCGGGCGGGGGGGGCGAGAGACCCAGTACTTC	CASSGPVTSGRGGRETQYF
TRBD1	16	TRBV7-8	TRBJ1-2	-	TGTGCCAGCAGCTTAGGCGGACAGGGGCGCTTATTTGGCTACACCTTC	CASSLGGQGRLFGYTF
TRBD2	14	TRBV5-1	TRBJ2-1	-	TGCGCCAGCAGCTCGAGCGGGATTTTGGATGAGCAGTTCTTC	CASSSSGILDEQFF
TRBD2	11	TRBV6-2/TRBV6-3	TRBJ2-1	-	TGTGCCAGCAGTATAGCGGGAGAGCAGTTCTTC	CASSIAGEQFF
-	14	TRBV6-2/TRBV6-3	TRBJ1-5	-	TGTGCCAGCAGCCCCCAGGGAAGCAATCAGCCCCAGCATTTT	CASSPQGSNQPQHF
TRBD2	14	TRBV29-1	TRBJ2-5	-	TGCAGCGTTGCCTTTGGACTAGCTGAGGAGACCCAGTACTTC	CSVAFGLAEETQYF
TRBD2	13	TRBV11-2	TRBJ2-7	-	TGTGCCAGCAGCTCGGCGGGGGGCTACGAGCAGTACTTC	CASSSAGGYEQYF
-	15	TRBV7-9	TRBJ1-1	few	TGTGCCAGCAGCTCCATGGCCGGGGGGAGCACTGAAGCTTTCTTT	CASSSMAGGSTEAFF
-	12	TRBV12-3/TRBV12-4	TRBJ1-3	-	TGTGCCACCGACAGCTTTGGAAACACCATATATTTT	CATDSFGNTIYF
TRBD1	15	TRBV28	TRBJ1-1	-	TGTGCCAGCAGCTCCGACAGGGAAATGAACACTGAAGCTTTCTTT	CASSSDREMNTEAFF
-	13	TRBV29-1	TRBJ2-1	-	TGCAGCGTTGATCTACAGGTCATGGGTGAGCAGTTCTTC	CSVDLQVMGEQFF
-	13	TRBV6-2/TRBV6-3	TRBJ2-5	-	TGTGCCAGCAGTTACAGCGGGCGAGAGACCCAGTACTTC	CASSYSGRETQYF
-	13	TRBV2	TRBJ1-2	-	TGTGCCTTGCGGGGGAGGAGAGACTATGGCTACACCTTC	CALRGRRDYGYTF
TRBD1	15	TRBV5-1	TRBJ1-6	-	TGCGCCAGCAGCTTGGTTGCAGGGGGGAATTCACCCCTCCACTTT	CASSLVAGGNSPLHF
TRBD1	16	TRBV5-4	TRBJ1-1	once	TGTGCCAGCAGCCTGAGGACAGGGGGGGGGAACACTGAAGCTTTCTTT	CASSLRTGGGNTEAFF
-	14	TRBV6-5	TRBJ1-5	few	TGTGCCAGCAAGGAGGGGAGCGGCAATCAGCCCCAGCATTTT	CASKEGSGNQPQHF
TRBD1	14	TRBV28	TRBJ1-3	-	TGTGCCAGCATCACAGGGGGGTCTGGAAACACCATATATTTT	CASITGGSGNTIYF
TRBD1	13	TRBV29-1	TRBJ1-2	-	TGCAGCGCCCCTGACAGGGGGCATGGTGGCTACACCTTC	CSAPDRGHGGYTF
-	17	TRBV9	TRBJ1-2	-	TGTGCCAGCAGCGATCGTGTGCGGGGGAGGTCGGACTATGGCTACACCTTC	CASSDRVRGRSDYGYTF
-	16	TRBV12-2	TRBJ1-3	-	TGTGCAAGTCGCTCCCGGGCGGGATTCTCTGGAAACACCATATATTTT	CASRSRAGFSGNTIYF
TRBD1	14	TRBV7-9	TRBJ2-2	-	TGTGCCAGCAGCTTCACAGGGGGGCCCGGGGAGCTGTTTTTT	CASSFTGGPGELFF
-	15	TRBV7-2	TRBJ2-5	-	TGTGCCAGCAGCTCGGATACAGGGGGGGGAAAGACCCAGTACTTC	CASSSDTGGGKTQYF
-	15	TRBV19	TRBJ2-1	once	TGTGCCAGTAGTATACGGTGGGAGCAAACATTGGAGCAGTTCTTC	CASSIRWEQTLEQFF
TRBD1	15	TRBV6-2/TRBV6-3	TRBJ1-6	-	TGTGCCAGCAGTTGGACAGGGGAGGAAAGATCACCCCTCCACTTT	CASSWTGEERSPLHF
TRBD2	14	TRBV12-5	TRBJ2-3	-	TGTGCTAGTGGTTTAGGCGGGAGCCCAGATACGCAGTATTTT	CASGLGGSPDTQYF